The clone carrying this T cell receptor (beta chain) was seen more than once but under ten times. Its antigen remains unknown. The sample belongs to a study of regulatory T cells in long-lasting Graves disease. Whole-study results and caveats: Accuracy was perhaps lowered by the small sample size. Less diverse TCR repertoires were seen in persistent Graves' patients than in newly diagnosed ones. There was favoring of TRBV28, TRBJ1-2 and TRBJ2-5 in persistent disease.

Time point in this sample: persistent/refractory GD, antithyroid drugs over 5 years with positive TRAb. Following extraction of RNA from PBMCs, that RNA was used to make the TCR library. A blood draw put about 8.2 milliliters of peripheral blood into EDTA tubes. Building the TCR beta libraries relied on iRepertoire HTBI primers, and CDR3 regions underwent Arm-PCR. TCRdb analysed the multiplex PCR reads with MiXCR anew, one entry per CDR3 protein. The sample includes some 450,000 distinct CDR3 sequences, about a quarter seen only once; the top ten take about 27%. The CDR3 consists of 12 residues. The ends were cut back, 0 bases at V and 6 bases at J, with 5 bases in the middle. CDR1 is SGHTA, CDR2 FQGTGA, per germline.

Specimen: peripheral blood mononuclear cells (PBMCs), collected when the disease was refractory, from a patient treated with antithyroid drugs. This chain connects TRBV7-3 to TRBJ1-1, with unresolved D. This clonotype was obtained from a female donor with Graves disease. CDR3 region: CASSLTNPEAFF. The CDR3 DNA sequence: TGTGCCAGCAGCTTAACCAACCCTGAAGCTTTCTTT.